The T cell receptor (beta chain) under discussion was sequenced for a study of shared clonotypes between healthy human individuals. The V and J ends lost 2 bases and 4 bases respectively, with 7 bases between them. CDR3 length equals 14 residues. CDR1 and CDR2 (germline): SGHNT, YYREEE (reference sequence). TCRdb's table, derived via immunoSEQ multiplex PCR, lists solely in-frame clones and lacks some. The sample has some 630,000 clones; around 96% are singletons. For this clone: Its matching antigen is unknown.

CD45RO-negative, CCR7-selected cells formed the naive CD8 fraction, which excluded terminally differentiated effector memory CD45RA+ cells. Study-level findings and limits: Shared clonotypes: approximately 4.5% naive CD4, under 4% naive CD8, 2% to 2.5% memory CD4, under 0.45% memory CD8. A limitation of the genetic and exposure-history diversity represented arose from few donors. Sample collection involved blood only; tissue repertoires are likely different. Memory subsets generally showed smaller estimated richness than naive subsets did.

This clonotype was obtained from a woman between 25 and 40 years old in good health. The sample taken for sequencing was naive CD8+ T cells sorted from blood. This chain joins TRBV5-4 and TRBJ2-6; D uncertain. This CDR3 is CASSFSSGANVLTF. CDR3 DNA sequence: TGTGCCAGCAGCTTCAGCTCCGGGGCCAACGTCCTGACTTTC.